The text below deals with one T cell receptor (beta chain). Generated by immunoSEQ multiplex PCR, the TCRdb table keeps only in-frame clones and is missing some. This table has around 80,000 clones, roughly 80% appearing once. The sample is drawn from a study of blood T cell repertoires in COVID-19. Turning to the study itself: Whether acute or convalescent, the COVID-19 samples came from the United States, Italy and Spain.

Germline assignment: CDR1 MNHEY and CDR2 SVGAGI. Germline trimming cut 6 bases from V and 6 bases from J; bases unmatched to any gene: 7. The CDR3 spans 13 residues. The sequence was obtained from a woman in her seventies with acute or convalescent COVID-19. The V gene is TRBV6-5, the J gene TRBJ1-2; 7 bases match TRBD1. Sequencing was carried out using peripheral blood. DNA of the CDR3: TGTGCCAGCAGGACAGGGCCGGGGGATGGCTACACCTTC. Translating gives CASRTGPGDGYTF.